This passage covers 8 T cell receptor beta chains from one sample sequenced in a study of T-cell reconstitution after alpha-beta-depleted transplantation in children. Preparation of the TCRbeta library involved a method that used unique molecular identifiers. TCRdb reanalysed the PCR reads using MiXCR and keeps one entry per CDR3 protein. This sample has approximately 300,000 distinct CDR3 sequences; 10% occur once, and the top ten carry roughly 7.1%. Source: PBMCs, taken before TCRalphabeta/CD19-depleted stem cell transplant. The receptors shown here come from a boy under two years old with acute myeloid leukemia, due to receive a stem cell transplant.

This clonotype came up many times. V gene TRBV6-5 combines with J gene TRBJ2-3; 9 bases map to TRBD2. CDR3 length: 15 residues. After removal of 7 bases from V and 4 bases from J, the junction contained 9 bases not matched to a gene. The germline V gene encodes CDR1 MNHEY and CDR2 SVGAGI. CDR3 sequence: CASTSAGGSADTQYF. The CDR3 DNA follows: TGTGCCAGCACTTCAGCGGGAGGATCGGCAGATACGCAGTATTTT.

This clonotype was recorded at least ten times. The J gene is TRBJ2-7, the V gene TRBV27; TRBD2 might be the D (5 bases). Trimming removed 0 bases from V and 2 bases from J, with 14 bases in between. This CDR3 comprises 16 residues. Germline assignment: CDR1 MNHEY and CDR2 SMNVEV (reference sequence). The CDR3, as DNA: TGTGCCAGCAGTTTATCCCTTACTAGGCCAGCCTACGAGCAGTACTTC. It translates to CASSLSLTRPAYEQYF.

On this clonotype itself: Just one base apart from a much larger clone, this may be a read error. The rearrangement uses TRBV12-3 or TRBV12-4 and TRBJ2-3, with D maybe TRBD2 (5 bases). Trimming removed 5 bases from V and 4 bases from J, with 16 bases in between. The CDR3 is made up of 15 amino acids. Here the CDR3 reads CASSATRGRADTQYF. As DNA, the CDR3 is TGTGCCAGCAGTGCCACACGGGGAAGGGCAGATACGCAGTATTTT.

Sample share makes this clonotype medium-sized. No DNA is shown, since the ends of the CDR3 on it are uncertain; the CDR3 is the one TCRdb lists. V is TRBV7-4 and J is TRBJ2-7; TRBD1 is taken as the D call from the table, unchecked against the DNA. From its first to its last residue, the CDR3 has 11 amino acids. Germline V lookup: CDR1 SGHVT, CDR2 SQSDAQ. The CDR3 here is CASSWGRGAYF.

Notes on this clonotype: Given a much more abundant clone one base away, this may be a read error. This chain connects TRBV12-3 or TRBV12-4 to TRBJ2-1; D gene unclear. The CDR3 is 11 residues long. V lost 6 bases to trimming and J lost 8 bases, with 8 bases between them. In nucleotides, the CDR3 is TGTGCCAGCAGCCCCAACCATGAGCAGTTCTTC. Amino acid sequence: CASSPNHEQFF.

The table lists this clonotype with many counts. V and J are TRBV5-1 and TRBJ2-5; D gene ambiguous. This CDR3 spans 17 amino acids. Germline CDR1 reads SGHRS; CDR2 reads YFSETQ. The V gene lost 0 bases and the J gene lost 5 bases, with 20 bases spanning the gap. The CDR3 DNA reads TGCGCCAGCAGCTTGGAAGTGGTCCTCCTTAATGAGGAGACCCAGTACTTC. It encodes CASSLEVVLLNEETQYF.

Points on this clonotype: The germline gene is not matched at one end of the junction; a read error may be the cause. This sequence joins TRBV7-3 and TRBJ2-3; 9 positions match TRBD2. Germline assignment: CDR1 SGHTA and CDR2 FQGTGA. The CDR3 totals 14 residues. CDR3 nucleotide sequence: TGTGCCAGCCGCGGGACGACTAGCGGAAATACGCCGTATTTT. As protein: CASRGTTSGNTPYF.

This clonotype was counted ten times or more. The rearrangement joins TRBV7-7 to TRBJ1-1; 10 bases align to TRBD1. The CDR3 runs to 13 residues. J lost 4 bases, V lost 5 bases, and 1 base had no gene match. The germline V gene has CDR1 SSHAT and CDR2 FNYEAQ (reference sequence). The CDR3 region is CASSRDRGTEAFF. The CDR3 DNA is TGTGCCAGCAGCAGGGACAGGGGCACTGAAGCTTTCTTT.